These 20 T cell receptor beta chains were sequenced from one sample in a study of blood T cell repertoires in COVID-19. Sequencing was performed with immunoSEQ multiplex PCR; in TCRdb, only in-frame clones are kept and a portion is missing. The sample consists of some 290,000 clones, 88% of them appearing once. The sequenced material came from peripheral blood. These receptors came from a woman younger than 45 with COVID-19, enrolled during active disease.

This sequence joins TRBV4-1 and TRBJ2-1; 7 positions match TRBD2. This CDR3 comprises 16 residues. Germline loops: CDR1 MGHRA, CDR2 YSYEKL. The junction had 2 bases not matched to a gene; V was cut back by 0 bases and J by 0 bases. The DNA for the CDR3 is TGCGCCAGCAGCCAAGAGCGGGGGAGCTCCTACAATGAGCAGTTCTTC. Translating gives CASSQERGSSYNEQFF.

V usage is TRBV2 and J usage is TRBJ2-3; 7 bases fit TRBD2. V was clipped by 5 bases and J by 1 base; unmatched bases: 3. The CDR3 length is 14 residues. In germline, CDR1 is SNHLY, CDR2 FYNNEI. The CDR3 spells CASSRLAGTDTQYF. The CDR3 DNA reads as TGTGCCAGCAGTCGACTAGCAGGCACAGATACGCAGTATTTT.

The chain combines TRBV10-3 with TRBJ2-7; no firm D call. Between the trimmed V and J ends, which lost 0 bases and 6 bases, there was a span of 15 bases. Germline lookup yields CDR1 ENHRY and CDR2 SYGVKD. The CDR3 covers 15 residues. The CDR3 DNA sequence: TGTGCCATCAGTGAGTCGAGCCGGCTTTCAGGCGAGCAGTACTTC. Its protein is CAISESSRLSGEQYF.

This rearrangement joins TRBV7-9 to TRBJ2-1, with 10 nucleotides matching TRBD1. The CDR3 runs to 18 residues. Per the germline V gene, CDR1 is SEHNR and CDR2 is FQNEAQ (reference sequence). Trimming cost V 5 bases and J 0 bases; bases outside gene matches: 10. DNA of the CDR3: TGTGCCAGCAGCCCGGGACAGGGGTCCGCGAGCTCCTACAATGAGCAGTTCTTC. Protein product: CASSPGQGSASSYNEQFF.

The chain is built from TRBV29-1 and TRBJ1-4; the match to TRBD1 covers 10 bases. Germline values: CDR1 SQVTM, CDR2 ANQGSEA. The length of the CDR3 is 15 residues. The ends lost 5 bases at V and 8 bases at J; junction bases unmatched: 11. CDR3: CSVSSGTGAGEKLFF. In DNA, the CDR3 is TGCAGCGTTTCCTCCGGGACAGGGGCAGGGGAAAAACTGTTTTTT.

The chain uses TRBV5-1 and TRBJ2-2, with D unclear. The CDR3 totals 14 residues. CDR1 is SGHRS and CDR2 is YFSETQ in the germline V gene. Trimming left V 6 bases short and J 2 bases short, with 11 bases between. DNA of the CDR3: TGCGCCAGCAACCCTATTTTAAACACCGGGGAGCTGTTTTTT. Residues: CASNPILNTGELFF.

This chain connects TRBV25-1 to TRBJ2-1, with D maybe TRBD1 (5 bases). This CDR3 has 14 amino acids. Germline values: CDR1 MGHDK, CDR2 SYGVNS. The ends were cut back, 0 bases at V and 7 bases at J, with 10 bases in the middle. The chain's CDR3 is CASSEYRQGNEQFF. The CDR3 DNA follows: TGTGCCAGCAGTGAATATCGTCAGGGAAATGAGCAGTTCTTC.

This chain joins TRBV7-3 and TRBJ2-1, with D possibly being TRBD1 (6 bases). Germline V gene sequence: CDR1 SGHTA, CDR2 FQGTGA. The CDR3 sequence is 15 residues long. V lost 0 bases and J lost 7, with 13 bases in between. In nucleotides, the CDR3 is TGTGCCAGCAGCTTAACGACCAGGGGAAGGAATGAGCAGTTCTTC. Translation gives CASSLTTRGRNEQFF. The full variable domain, with the rest looked up from reference TRBV7-3 and TRBJ2-1, is GAGVSQTPSNKVTEKGKYVELRCDPISGHTALYWYRQSLGQGPEFLIYFQGTGAADDSGLPNDRFFAVRPEGSVSTLKIQRTERGDSAVYLCASSLTTRGRNEQFFGPGTRLTVL.

The CDR3 loop is CASSLKITGLAGVGEQYF. In DNA, the CDR3 is TGTGCCAGCAGCCTCAAAATCACGGGGCTAGCGGGAGTAGGCGAGCAGTACTTC. This chain connects TRBV7-2 to TRBJ2-7; TRBD2 aligns across 10 bases. The CDR3 is 18 residues long. Germline V gene sequence: CDR1 SGHTA, CDR2 FQGNSA. With V trimmed by 5 bases and J by 6 bases, 19 bases remained unmatched.

The gene calls are TRBV10-3 and TRBJ2-7; D not resolved. CDR3 length: 12 residues. V was clipped by 1 base and J by 5 bases, with 6 bases between them. Germline V CDR1 and CDR2: ENHRY, SYGVKD. Here the CDR3 DNA reads TGTGCCATCAGTGAGTTAGGAGACGAGCAGTACTTC. This encodes CAISELGDEQYF.

The chain links TRBV4-1 to TRBJ2-5, with TRBD1 as a possible D gene (6 bases). CDR3 length equals 14 residues. V shed 3 bases and J shed 3 bases, with 11 bases lying between them. Per the germline V gene, CDR1 is MGHRA and CDR2 is YSYEKL. The CDR3 spells CASSQPGQKETQYF. The CDR3 bases are TGCGCCAGCAGCCAGCCCGGACAGAAAGAGACCCAGTACTTC.

This clone was seen a single time. The chain uses TRBV4-2 and TRBJ2-5; TRBD2 matches at 10 bases. The CDR3 runs to 16 residues. V trimming: 3 bases; J trimming: 5 bases; junction bases outside the gene matches: 9. CDR1 LGHNA and CDR2 YNFKEQ come from the germline V gene. The CDR3 nucleotides are TGTGCCAGCAGCCAGATCAATAGCGGGAGGAAGGAGACCCAGTACTTC. Its translation is CASSQINSGRKETQYF.

In its sample, this clone was seen once. This chain uses TRBV30 with TRBJ2-1; 8 bases line up with TRBD2. CDR1 is GTSNPN and CDR2 is SVGIG in the germline V gene (reference sequence). CDR3 length: 14 amino acids. With V trimmed by 1 base and J by 9 bases, 8 bases remained unmatched. The CDR3 here is CAWSAESGSTEQFF. Here the CDR3 DNA reads TGTGCCTGGAGTGCTGAAAGCGGGAGCACTGAGCAGTTCTTC.

This clone was detected only a few times. This chain links TRBV19 with TRBJ2-2; unclear D gene. The CDR3 loop spans 13 amino acids. Trimming took off 1 base at V and 5 bases at J, with 5 bases between the two ends. Germline lookup yields CDR1 LNHDA and CDR2 SQIVND (reference sequence). The CDR3 DNA follows: TGTGCCAGTAGTATAGGGAGAACCGGGGAGCTGTTTTTT. This translates into CASSIGRTGELFF. Using reference TRBV19 and TRBJ2-2 for the parts outside the CDR3, the full variable domain is DGGITQSPKYLFRKEGQNVTLSCEQNLNHDAMYWYRQDPGQGLRLIYYSQIVNDFQKGDIAEGYSVSREKKESFPLTVTSAQKNPTAFYLCASSIGRTGELFFGEGSRLTVL.

V and J are TRBV6-4 and TRBJ2-2; D might be TRBD2 (6 bases). The germline CDR1 and CDR2 sequences are MRHNA and SNTAGT. The CDR3 length is 16 residues. Trimming pared 3 bases from V and 1 base from J, leaving 12 bases between. CDR3 sequence: CASSDKAAGNTGELFF. DNA for the CDR3: TGTGCCAGCAGTGATAAGGCAGCGGGGAACACCGGGGAGCTGTTTTTT.

The J gene is TRBJ1-1, the V gene TRBV28; D might be TRBD1 (5 bases). The CDR3 is 15 amino acids. Trimming took off 5 bases at V and 4 bases at J, with 17 bases between the two ends. CDR1 is MDHEN, CDR2 SYDVKM, per germline. The chain's CDR3 is CASSPTGHWGTEAFF. Here the CDR3 DNA reads TGTGCCAGCAGTCCCACAGGTCATTGGGGCACTGAAGCTTTCTTT.

The chain has TRBV6-2 or TRBV6-3 and TRBJ1-4; no firm D call. This CDR3 is built from 15 residues. Germline loops: CDR1 MNHEY, CDR2 SVGEGT. Trimming took off 2 bases at V and 5 bases at J, with 12 bases between the two ends. CDR3 sequence: CASSYGSPGNEKLFF. The CDR3 nucleotides read TGTGCCAGCAGTTACGGCTCCCCGGGAAATGAAAAACTGTTTTTT.

V and J are TRBV6-4 and TRBJ2-1; the D gene is possibly TRBD2 (5 bases). The V end was cut by 0 bases, the J end by 13 bases, with 7 bases between. This CDR3 region has 11 residues. The germline CDR1 and CDR2 sequences are MRHNA and SNTAGT. This CDR3 is CASSDSGRQFF. CDR3 bases: TGTGCCAGCAGTGACTCTGGGAGACAGTTCTTC.

This chain links TRBV5-4 with TRBJ1-1, with D unresolved. The germline gives CDR1 SGHNT, CDR2 YYREEE (reference sequence). V lost 0 bases and J lost 3, with 9 bases in between. The CDR3 runs to 14 residues. The CDR3 sequence: CASSLGGQDTEAFF. In nucleotides, the CDR3 is TGTGCCAGCAGCTTGGGCGGGCAAGACACTGAAGCTTTCTTT.

The chain links TRBV24-1 to TRBJ2-2, with D uncertain. The CDR3 is made up of 15 amino acids. V was trimmed by 5 bases and J by 5 bases, leaving 14 bases between them. Germline assignment: CDR1 KGHDR and CDR2 SFDVKD. The CDR3 spells CATSAGRPRTGELFF. DNA for the CDR3: TGTGCCACCAGTGCCGGCAGGCCAAGGACCGGGGAGCTGTTTTTT.